This T cell receptor (beta chain) was obtained from a study of blood T cells in healthy people across ages. Alongside a J-beta primer mix, a sample-barcoded 5' primer served in a second PCR lasting about 6 to 11 cycles. MiXCR, run by TCRdb on the 5' RACE reads, gives a single entry per CDR3 protein. This sample yields under 2 million distinct CDR3 sequences, of which roughly a third are seen a single time; roughly 12% belongs to the top ten. CDR1 and CDR2 (germline): MDHEN, SYDVKM. Trimming took off 3 bases at V and 4 bases at J, with 6 bases between the two ends. The CDR3 totals 12 residues. This chain links TRBV28 with TRBJ1-2; D unclear. The sequence was obtained from a woman aged 25 to 45 in good health. Material for sequencing was blood. CDR3: CASSLPVYGYTF. The CDR3 region has the DNA TGTGCCAGCAGTTTGCCAGTCTATGGCTACACCTTC.